The next 10 T cell receptor beta chains were all read from a single sample in a study of control samples from healthy donors and cancer patients. This table comes from immunoSEQ multiplex PCR, and its TCRdb copy is limited to in-frame clones, with some not included. This sample has 90,000 to 130,000 clones; roughly 90% occur once, and the top ten carry 3.7%. Sequencing used PBMCs. The receptor set was obtained from a woman aged 55-69 years with lung cancer.

This chain joins TRBV9 and TRBJ2-4, with D perhaps matching TRBD1 or TRBD2 (5 bases each). Trimming took 0 bases from V and 0 from J, leaving 7 bases between them. This CDR3 is built from 15 residues. Germline V gives CDR1 SGDLS, CDR2 YYNGEE. This CDR3 is CASSVGDRAKNIQYF. The CDR3 nucleotides read TGTGCCAGCAGCGTAGGGGACCGAGCCAAAAACATTCAGTACTTC.

J is TRBJ1-1 and V is TRBV7-8; no definite D call. The V and J ends lost 0 bases and 4 bases respectively, with 6 bases between them. CDR1 SGHVS and CDR2 FQNEAQ come from the germline V gene. The CDR3 sequence is 13 residues long. The CDR3 loop is CASSLAGRTEAFF. In nucleotides, the CDR3 is TGTGCCAGCAGCTTAGCCGGACGCACTGAAGCTTTCTTT.

The CDR3 loop reads CASYNWMNTEAFF. The CDR3 DNA sequence: TGCGCCAGCTACAACTGGATGAACACTGAAGCTTTCTTT. V and J are TRBV23-1 and TRBJ1-1, with D unresolved. TRBV23-1 carries the ORF label, with uncertain function. Trimming shortened V by 8 bases and J by 0 bases, and 10 bases separated the two germline ends. This CDR3 has 13 amino acids.

The chain combines TRBV7-2 with TRBJ2-5, with 9 nucleotides matching TRBD1. V lost 8 bases, J lost 4 bases, and 11 bases stayed unmatched. The CDR3 spans 15 residues. Germline V gives CDR1 SGHTA, CDR2 FQGNSA. The CDR3 loop reads CASAIATGGRETQYF. The CDR3 DNA is TGTGCCAGCGCAATAGCGACAGGGGGGCGAGAGACCCAGTACTTC.

The rearrangement joins TRBV5-1 to TRBJ2-1; 10 nucleotides match TRBD2. V shed 8 bases and J 7 bases; nucleotides not matched to a gene: 6. CDR1 is SGHRS and CDR2 is YFSETQ in the germline V gene. CDR3 length: 13 residues. CDR3 amino acids: CASTGTSENEQFF. The CDR3 bases are TGCGCCAGTACCGGGACTAGCGAGAATGAGCAGTTCTTC.

Points on this clone: This CDR3 is also generated by other DNA sequences in the sample. This rearrangement joins TRBV24-1 to TRBJ2-7, with TRBD2 identical over 10 bases. Trimming removed 5 bases from V and 0 bases from J; junction bases left unmatched: 0. CDR1 is KGHDR, CDR2 SFDVKD, per germline. The CDR3 covers 14 residues. The CDR3 DNA reads as TGTGCCACCAGTGGGACTAGCGGCTCCTACGAGCAGTACTTC. This sequence encodes CATSGTSGSYEQYF.

This clone is a singleton in its sample. The genes are TRBV18 and TRBJ1-3, with D perhaps TRBD1 (5 bases). The germline gives CDR1 KGHSH, CDR2 LQKENI. Trimming removed 2 bases at V and 3 bases at J, with 17 bases between. The length of the CDR3 is 17 residues. CDR3 amino acids: CASSPVGLRGNGNTIYF. DNA for the CDR3: TGTGCCAGCTCACCAGTCGGACTCCGGGGGAATGGAAACACCATATATTTT.

In its sample, this clone was seen once. The chain employs TRBV10-3 and TRBJ2-3; 10 bases are shared with TRBD2. V shed 6 bases and J 5 bases; nucleotides not matched to a gene: 14. CDR3 length equals 17 residues. The germline gives CDR1 ENHRY, CDR2 SYGVKD. CDR3 nucleotides: TGTGCCATCAGAAATCCTAAAGCGGGGGGGCAAGTAGATACGCAGTATTTT. It codes for CAIRNPKAGGQVDTQYF.

The J gene is TRBJ1-6, the V gene TRBV7-2, with D uncertain. CDR1 is SGHTA and CDR2 is FQGNSA in the germline V gene. This CDR3 region has 15 residues. The V end was cut by 4 bases, the J end by 9 bases, with 16 bases between. The chain's CDR3 is CASSSRRESISPLHF. CDR3 sequence (DNA): TGTGCCAGCAGCTCCCGAAGGGAGAGTATTTCACCCCTCCACTTT.

The chain is built from TRBV18 and TRBJ2-7; 8 nucleotides line up with TRBD1. Germline values: CDR1 KGHSH, CDR2 LQKENI. Trimming cost V 6 bases and J 4 bases; bases outside gene matches: 5. This CDR3 spans 13 amino acids. As DNA, the CDR3 is TGTGCCAGCTCCCGGGGACAGGAATACGAGCAGTACTTC. Amino acids: CASSRGQEYEQYF.